The 15 T cell receptor beta chains below all came from one sample that was sequenced in a study. MiXCR, applied by TCRdb to the RT-PCR reads, yields one record per CDR3 protein. The repertoire holds 650,000 to 800,000 distinct CDR3 sequences, with about 14% as singletons. The specimen sequenced was memory CD4+ T cells from blood. The receptors derive from a female donor in good health, serving as a healthy control.

There are a few counts of this clonotype. The genes are TRBV29-1 and TRBJ2-5; 7 bases are shared with TRBD1. Losses at the gene ends were 6 bases for V and 1 base for J; bases not matched to a gene: 5. This CDR3 is built from 13 residues. Germline V CDR1 and CDR2: SQVTM, ANQGSEA. The CDR3 loop reads CSVRDSSQETQYF. The CDR3 region has the DNA TGCAGCGTGAGGGACAGCTCCCAAGAGACCCAGTACTTC.

This clonotype was detected a few times. V usage is TRBV20-1 and J usage is TRBJ2-7; TRBD2 matches at 8 bases. There are 13 residues in the CDR3. The junction had 3 bases not matched to a gene; V was cut back by 5 bases and J by 0 bases. CDR1 and CDR2 from the germline V gene are DFQATT and SNEGSKA (reference sequence). This chain's CDR3 is CSASGGVSYEQYF. CDR3 bases: TGCAGTGCTTCCGGGGGGGTCTCCTACGAGCAGTACTTC.

Only a few counts were recorded for this clonotype. The chain carries TRBV5-1 and TRBJ2-5; 7 bases align to TRBD1. Trimming cost V 4 bases and J 4 bases; bases outside gene matches: 7. Germline V gene sequence: CDR1 SGHRS, CDR2 YFSETQ. The CDR3 is made up of 14 amino acids. The CDR3 protein is CASSPTGIIETQYF. DNA of the CDR3: TGCGCCAGCAGCCCGACAGGGATTATAGAGACCCAGTACTTC.

This clonotype was recorded a few times. The chain is built from TRBV6-6 and TRBJ2-1; TRBD2 agrees at 13 bases. CDR3 length: 15 residues. V trimming: 6 bases; J trimming: 7 bases; junction bases outside the gene matches: 6. CDR1 and CDR2 (germline): MNHNY, SVGAGI (reference sequence). The CDR3 sequence is CASRILAGGRNEQFF. The CDR3 DNA reads TGTGCCAGCAGGATACTAGCGGGGGGGAGGAATGAGCAGTTCTTC.

This clonotype came up a few times. The chain is built from TRBV20-1 and TRBJ1-1; weak D call: TRBD1 (5 bases). This CDR3 spans 12 amino acids. The V gene's germline CDR1 is DFQATT and CDR2 SNEGSKA (reference sequence). V was trimmed by 5 bases and J by 10 bases, leaving 17 bases between them. The CDR3 DNA sequence: TGCAGTGCTGACGGGACTCCATCGGGAGCTTTCTTT. This sequence encodes CSADGTPSGAFF.

This clonotype was counted ten times or more. The chain combines TRBV20-1 with TRBJ2-3; either TRBD1 or TRBD2 may fit D (6 bases each). Between the trimmed V and J ends, which lost 3 bases and 2 bases, there was a span of 12 bases. Germline CDR1 and CDR2: DFQATT and SNEGSKA (reference sequence). The CDR3 covers 14 residues. CDR3 sequence: CSARTGGATDTQYF. The CDR3 bases are TGCAGTGCTAGGACCGGGGGCGCCACAGATACGCAGTATTTT.

The chain is built from TRBV6-2 or TRBV6-3 and TRBJ2-7, with 7 bases matching TRBD2. Germline V gene data show CDR1 as MNHEY and CDR2 as SVGEGT. The CDR3 contains 14 residues. V gave up 6 bases and J gave up 0 bases; unmatched junction bases: 5. CDR3 sequence (DNA): TGTGCCAGCAGGGTAGCGGGTGCCTCCTACGAGCAGTACTTC. It specifies CASRVAGASYEQYF.

This clonotype was seen ten or more times. V is TRBV10-3 and J is TRBJ2-5; TRBD2 matches 15 bases. The CDR3 loop spans 17 amino acids. Germline V lookup: CDR1 ENHRY, CDR2 SYGVKD. V shed 5 bases, J shed 2 bases, and the junction held 6 bases outside the gene matches. The CDR3 DNA is TGTGCCATCAGTCGGACTAGCGGGGGGGCCGATCAAGAGACCCAGTACTTC. This translates into CAISRTSGGADQETQYF.

The CDR3 DNA reads TGTGCCAGCAGCTTCGGACTAGCGGGAGGAATCAATGAGCAGTTCTTC. Protein sequence: CASSFGLAGGINEQFF. The chain is built from TRBV7-8 and TRBJ2-1; TRBD2 aligns across 14 bases. The germline gives CDR1 SGHVS, CDR2 FQNEAQ. The CDR3 contains 16 residues. J was trimmed by 6 bases and V by 3 bases; bases with no gene match: 4.

This clonotype was detected ten times or more. The genes are TRBV6-5 and TRBJ1-1; the match to TRBD1 covers 12 bases. This CDR3 comprises 18 residues. Germline V gene lookup returns CDR1 MNHEY and CDR2 SVGAGI. The V gene end was trimmed by 7 bases and the J gene end by 4 bases; junction bases not matched to a gene: 16. The CDR3 DNA follows: TGTGCCAGCAAACTCCACGGGGGACAGGGGGCGGTTGGCACTGAAGCTTTCTTT. This gives the protein CASKLHGGQGAVGTEAFF.

The CDR3 sequence: CASSQDFEATNTGELFF. The DNA for the CDR3 is TGCGCCAGCAGCCAAGACTTCGAGGCGACGAACACCGGGGAGCTGTTTTTT. The chain uses TRBV4-1 and TRBJ2-2, with D hard to call. The V end lost 0 bases, the J end lost 0 bases, and 11 bases lay between the germline ends. CDR3 length: 17 amino acids. Germline V gene lookup returns CDR1 MGHRA and CDR2 YSYEKL.

This clonotype has a count of ten or more. The chain recombines TRBV7-9 with TRBJ2-5; D ambiguous. Germline loops: CDR1 SEHNR, CDR2 FQNEAQ (reference sequence). The CDR3 runs 12 residues. Deletions cut 5 bases from V and 5 bases from J, with 9 bases between. DNA for the CDR3: TGTGCCAGCAGCCAGAGTGGTGAGACCCAGTACTTC. Protein product: CASSQSGETQYF.

The gene calls are TRBV4-3 and TRBJ2-2; 8 bases map to TRBD2. Trimming at V came to 4 bases and at J to 0 bases, leaving 7 bases not matched to a gene. CDR3 length: 17 amino acids. Germline assignment: CDR1 LGHNA and CDR2 YSLEER. The chain's CDR3 is CASSRRSGGPNTGELFF. CDR3 bases: TGCGCCAGCAGCCGCAGGTCGGGGGGGCCGAACACCGGGGAGCTGTTTTTT.

This clonotype was found many times. The J gene is TRBJ2-7, the V gene TRBV24-1; 9 positions match TRBD2. The CDR3 loop spans 15 amino acids. CDR1 KGHDR and CDR2 SFDVKD come from the germline V gene. J gave up 2 bases and V 3 bases, and 4 bases lay outside the gene matches. In DNA, the CDR3 is TGTGCCACCAGTGATGATAGCGGGAGTCCCTACGAGCAGTACTTC. Its translation: CATSDDSGSPYEQYF.

The J gene is TRBJ2-7, the V gene TRBV20-1; 7 bases line up with TRBD2. Germline V gene sequence: CDR1 DFQATT, CDR2 SNEGSKA (reference sequence). Trimming cost V 4 bases and J 6 bases; bases outside gene matches: 15. There are 15 residues in the CDR3. CDR3 bases: TGCAGTGCTACACCCCCGGTTGGGGGACTACGCGAGCAGTACTTC. Its translation: CSATPPVGGLREQYF.